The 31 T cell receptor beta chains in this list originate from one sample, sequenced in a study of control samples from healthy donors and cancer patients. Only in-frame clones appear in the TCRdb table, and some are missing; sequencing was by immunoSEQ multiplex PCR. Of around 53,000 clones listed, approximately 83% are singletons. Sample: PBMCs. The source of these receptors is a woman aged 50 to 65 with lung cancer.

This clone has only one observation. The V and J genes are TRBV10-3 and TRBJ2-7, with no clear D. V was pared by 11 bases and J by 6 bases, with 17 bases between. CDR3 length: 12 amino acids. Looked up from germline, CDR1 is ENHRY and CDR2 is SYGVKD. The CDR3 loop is CAASSPRSEQYF. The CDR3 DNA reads TGTGCCGCCTCGAGTCCGCGGTCCGAGCAGTACTTC.

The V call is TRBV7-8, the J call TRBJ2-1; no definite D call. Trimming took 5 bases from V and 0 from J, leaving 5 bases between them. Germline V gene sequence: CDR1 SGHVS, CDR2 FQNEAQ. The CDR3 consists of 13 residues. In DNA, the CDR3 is TGTGCCAGCAGCCGAAGCTCCTACAATGAGCAGTTCTTC. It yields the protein CASSRSSYNEQFF.

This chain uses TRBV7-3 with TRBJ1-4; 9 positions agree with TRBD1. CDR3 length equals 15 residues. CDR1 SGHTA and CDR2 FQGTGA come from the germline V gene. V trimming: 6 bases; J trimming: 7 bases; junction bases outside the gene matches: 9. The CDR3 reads CASSPGQGRAEKLFF. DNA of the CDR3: TGTGCCAGCAGTCCCGGACAGGGGAGAGCTGAAAAACTGTTTTTT.

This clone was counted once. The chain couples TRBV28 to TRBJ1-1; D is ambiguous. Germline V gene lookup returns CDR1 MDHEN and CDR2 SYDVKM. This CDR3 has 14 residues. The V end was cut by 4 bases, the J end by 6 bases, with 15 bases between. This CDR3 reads CASSSRDLEAEAFF. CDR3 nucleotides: TGTGCCAGCAGTTCTCGGGATCTCGAAGCTGAAGCTTTCTTT.

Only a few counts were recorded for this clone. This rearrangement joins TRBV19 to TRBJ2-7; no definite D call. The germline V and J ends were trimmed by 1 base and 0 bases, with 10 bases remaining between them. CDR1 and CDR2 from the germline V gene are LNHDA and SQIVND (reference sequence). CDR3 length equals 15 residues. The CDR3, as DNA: TGTGCCAGTAGTATAGGGTCCTTCAGCTCCTACGAGCAGTACTTC. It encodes CASSIGSFSSYEQYF.

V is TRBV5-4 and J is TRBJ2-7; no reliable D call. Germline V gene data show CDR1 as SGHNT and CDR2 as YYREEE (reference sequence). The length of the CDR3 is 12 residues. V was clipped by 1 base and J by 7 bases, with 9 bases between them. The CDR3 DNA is TGTGCCAGCAGCTTGCTGTTCGAAGAGCAGTACTTC. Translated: CASSLLFEEQYF.

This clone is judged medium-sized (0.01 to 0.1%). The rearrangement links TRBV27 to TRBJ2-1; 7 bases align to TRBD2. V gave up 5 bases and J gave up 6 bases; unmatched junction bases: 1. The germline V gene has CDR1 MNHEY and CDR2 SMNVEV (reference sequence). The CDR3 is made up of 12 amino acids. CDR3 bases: TGTGCCAGCAGTCCGGGGGGCAATGAGCAGTTCTTC. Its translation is CASSPGGNEQFF.

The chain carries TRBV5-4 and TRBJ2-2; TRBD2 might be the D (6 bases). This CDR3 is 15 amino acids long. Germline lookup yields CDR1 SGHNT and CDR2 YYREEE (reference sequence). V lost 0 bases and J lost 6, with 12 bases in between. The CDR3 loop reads CASSLDSGRSGELFF. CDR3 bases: TGTGCCAGCAGCTTGGACAGCGGGCGCTCCGGGGAGCTGTTTTTT.

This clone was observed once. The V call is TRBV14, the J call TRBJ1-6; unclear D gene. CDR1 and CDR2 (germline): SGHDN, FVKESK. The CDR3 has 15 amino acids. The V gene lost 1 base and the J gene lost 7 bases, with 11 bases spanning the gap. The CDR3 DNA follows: TGTGCCAGCAGCCAAGCGGCGGGGTTCAATTCACCCCTCCACTTT. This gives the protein CASSQAAGFNSPLHF.

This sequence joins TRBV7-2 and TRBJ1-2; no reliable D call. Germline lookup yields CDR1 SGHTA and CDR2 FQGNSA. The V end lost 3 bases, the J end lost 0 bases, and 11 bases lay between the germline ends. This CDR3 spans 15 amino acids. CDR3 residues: CASSLSRLSNYGYTF. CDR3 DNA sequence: TGTGCCAGCAGCTTGAGTAGGTTGTCTAACTATGGCTACACCTTC.

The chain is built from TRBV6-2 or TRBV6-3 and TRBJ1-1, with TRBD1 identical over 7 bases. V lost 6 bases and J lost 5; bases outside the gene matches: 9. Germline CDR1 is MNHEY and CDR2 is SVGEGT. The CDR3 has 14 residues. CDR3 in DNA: TGTGCCAGCAGCACTACAGGGGATTTTACTGAAGCTTTCTTT. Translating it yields CASSTTGDFTEAFF.

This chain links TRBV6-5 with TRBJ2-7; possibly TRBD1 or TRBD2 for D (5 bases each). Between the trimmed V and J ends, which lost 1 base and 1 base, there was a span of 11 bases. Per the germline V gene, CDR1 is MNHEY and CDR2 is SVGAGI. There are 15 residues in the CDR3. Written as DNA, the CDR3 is TGTGCCAGCAGTTACTATCGGGACGGATCCTACGAGCAGTACTTC. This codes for CASSYYRDGSYEQYF.

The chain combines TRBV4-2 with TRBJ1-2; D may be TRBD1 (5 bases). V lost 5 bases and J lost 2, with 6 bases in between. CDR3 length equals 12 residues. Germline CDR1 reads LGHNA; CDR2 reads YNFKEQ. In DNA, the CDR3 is TGTGCCAGCAGCAGGGACAACTATGGCTACACCTTC. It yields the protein CASSRDNYGYTF.

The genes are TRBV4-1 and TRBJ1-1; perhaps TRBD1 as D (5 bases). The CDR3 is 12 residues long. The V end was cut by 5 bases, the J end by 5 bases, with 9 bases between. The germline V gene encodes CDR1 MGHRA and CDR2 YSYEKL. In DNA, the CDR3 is TGCGCCAGCAGCTATCGGGGGACTGAAGCTTTCTTT. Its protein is CASSYRGTEAFF.

CDR3 nucleotides: TGTGCCAGCAGACGGACGGGAACCTACGAGCAGTACTTC. Translating gives CASRRTGTYEQYF. The rearrangement links TRBV12-3 or TRBV12-4 to TRBJ2-7, with D possibly being TRBD2 (5 bases). The CDR3 is 13 amino acids. Trimming took off 6 bases at V and 2 bases at J, with 11 bases between the two ends.

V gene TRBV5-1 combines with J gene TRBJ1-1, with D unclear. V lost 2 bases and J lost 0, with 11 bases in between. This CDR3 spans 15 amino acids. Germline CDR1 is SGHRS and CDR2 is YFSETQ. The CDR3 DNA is TGCGCCAGCAGCTTAGTCACACTTATGAACACTGAAGCTTTCTTT. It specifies CASSLVTLMNTEAFF.

The CDR3, as DNA: TGTGCCAGCAGTCTCCCTGGGACCGGGGCCAACGTCCTGACTTTC. Its translation: CASSLPGTGANVLTF. V and J are TRBV28 and TRBJ2-6; possibly TRBD1 or TRBD2 for D (5 bases each). From germline, CDR1 is MDHEN and CDR2 SYDVKM. The CDR3 is 15 residues long. The germline V and J ends were trimmed by 5 bases and 4 bases, with 12 bases remaining between them.

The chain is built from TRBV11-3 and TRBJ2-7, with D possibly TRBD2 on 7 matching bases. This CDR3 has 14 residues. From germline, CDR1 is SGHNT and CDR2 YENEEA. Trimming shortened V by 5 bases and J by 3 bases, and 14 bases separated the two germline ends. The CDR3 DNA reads TGTGCCAGCAGCAGAGGGGGGGATTTCTACGAGCAGTACTTC. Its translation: CASSRGGDFYEQYF.

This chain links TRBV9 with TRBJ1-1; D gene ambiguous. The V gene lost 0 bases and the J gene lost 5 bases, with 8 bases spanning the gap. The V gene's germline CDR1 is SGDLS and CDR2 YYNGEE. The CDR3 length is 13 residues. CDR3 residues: CASSVDGRTEAFF. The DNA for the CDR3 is TGTGCCAGCAGCGTAGATGGGCGGACTGAAGCTTTCTTT.

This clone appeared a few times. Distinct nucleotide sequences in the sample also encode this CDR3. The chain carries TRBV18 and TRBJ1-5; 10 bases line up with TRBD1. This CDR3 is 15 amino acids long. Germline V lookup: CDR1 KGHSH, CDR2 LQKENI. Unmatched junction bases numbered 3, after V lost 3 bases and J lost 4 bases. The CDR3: CASSPTGQGNQPQHF. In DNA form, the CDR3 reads TGTGCCAGCTCACCTACGGGACAGGGGAATCAGCCCCAGCATTTT. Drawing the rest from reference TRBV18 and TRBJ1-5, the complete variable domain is NAGVMQNPRHLVRRRGQEARLRCSPMKGHSHVYWYRQLPEEGLKFMVYLQKENIIDESGMPKERFSAEFPKEGPSILRIQQVVRGDSAAYFCASSPTGQGNQPQHFGDGTRLSIL.

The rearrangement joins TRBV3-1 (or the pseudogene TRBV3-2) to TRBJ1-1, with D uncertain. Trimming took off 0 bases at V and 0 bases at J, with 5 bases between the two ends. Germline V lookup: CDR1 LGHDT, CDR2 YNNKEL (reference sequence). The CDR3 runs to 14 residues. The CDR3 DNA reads TGTGCCAGCAGCCAAGAGGGATTGAACACTGAAGCTTTCTTT. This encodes CASSQEGLNTEAFF.

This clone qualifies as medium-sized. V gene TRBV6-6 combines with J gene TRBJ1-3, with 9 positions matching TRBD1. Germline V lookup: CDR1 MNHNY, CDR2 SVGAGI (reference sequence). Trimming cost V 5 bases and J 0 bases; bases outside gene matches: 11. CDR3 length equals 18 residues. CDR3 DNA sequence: TGTGCCAGCAGTCCCAAAGACAGGGGGGCCTACTCTGGAAACACCATATATTTT. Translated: CASSPKDRGAYSGNTIYF.

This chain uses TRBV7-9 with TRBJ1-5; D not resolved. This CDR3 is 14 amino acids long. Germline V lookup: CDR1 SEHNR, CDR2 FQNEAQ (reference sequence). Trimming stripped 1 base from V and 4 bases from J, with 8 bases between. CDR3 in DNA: TGTGCCAGCAGCTTAGATTTAGGGAATCAGCCCCAGCATTTT. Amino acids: CASSLDLGNQPQHF.

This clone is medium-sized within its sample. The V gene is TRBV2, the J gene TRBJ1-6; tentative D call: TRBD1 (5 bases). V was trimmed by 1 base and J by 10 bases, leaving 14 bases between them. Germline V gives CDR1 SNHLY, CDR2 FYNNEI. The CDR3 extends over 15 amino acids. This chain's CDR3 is CASSEVPGSGSPLHF. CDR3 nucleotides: TGTGCCAGCAGTGAAGTCCCAGGGTCGGGGTCACCCCTCCACTTT.

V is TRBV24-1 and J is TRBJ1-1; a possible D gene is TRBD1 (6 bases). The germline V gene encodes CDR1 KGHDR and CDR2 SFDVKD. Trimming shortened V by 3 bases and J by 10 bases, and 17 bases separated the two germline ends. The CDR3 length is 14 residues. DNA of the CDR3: TGTGCCACCAGTGATGCTTCGGGGGGCGTAGGAGCTTTCTTT. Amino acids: CATSDASGGVGAFF.

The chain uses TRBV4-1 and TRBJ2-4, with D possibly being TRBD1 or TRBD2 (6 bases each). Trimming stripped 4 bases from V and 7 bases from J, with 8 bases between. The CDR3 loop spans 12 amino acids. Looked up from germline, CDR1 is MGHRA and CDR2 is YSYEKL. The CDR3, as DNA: TGCGCCAGCAGCCTAGGGGGGAACATTCAGTACTTC. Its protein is CASSLGGNIQYF.

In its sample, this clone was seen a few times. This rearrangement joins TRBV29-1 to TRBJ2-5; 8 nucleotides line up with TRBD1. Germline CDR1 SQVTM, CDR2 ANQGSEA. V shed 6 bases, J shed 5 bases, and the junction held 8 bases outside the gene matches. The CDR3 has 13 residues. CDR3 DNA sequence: TGCAGCGTGGTATCAGGGGGCGTGGAGACCCAGTACTTC. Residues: CSVVSGGVETQYF. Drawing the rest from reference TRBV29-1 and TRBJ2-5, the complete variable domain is SAVISQKPSRDICQRGTSLTIQCQVDSQVTMMFWYRQQPGQSLTLIATANQGSEATYESGFVIDKFPISRPNLTFSTLTVSNMSPEDSSIYLCSVVSGGVETQYFGPGTRLLVL.

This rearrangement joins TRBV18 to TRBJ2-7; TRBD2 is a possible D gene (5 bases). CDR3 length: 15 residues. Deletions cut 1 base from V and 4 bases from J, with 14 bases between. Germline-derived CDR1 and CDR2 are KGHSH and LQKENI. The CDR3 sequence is CASSPRGAEGYEQYF. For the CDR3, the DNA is TGTGCCAGCTCACCACGCGGCGCAGAGGGATACGAGCAGTACTTC.

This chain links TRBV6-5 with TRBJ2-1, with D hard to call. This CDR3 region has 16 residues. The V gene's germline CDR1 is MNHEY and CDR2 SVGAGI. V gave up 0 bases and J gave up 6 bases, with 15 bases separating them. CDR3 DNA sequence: TGTGCCAGCAGTTACTCGGGCAGTCCTCCTCGCAATGAGCAGTTCTTC. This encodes CASSYSGSPPRNEQFF.

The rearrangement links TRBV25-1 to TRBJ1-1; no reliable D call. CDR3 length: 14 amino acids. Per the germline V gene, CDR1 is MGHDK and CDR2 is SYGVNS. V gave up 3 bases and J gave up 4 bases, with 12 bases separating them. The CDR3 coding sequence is TGTGCCAGCAGTGAGGGGAGATGGACCACTGAAGCTTTCTTT. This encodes CASSEGRWTTEAFF. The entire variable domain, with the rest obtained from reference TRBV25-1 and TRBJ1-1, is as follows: EADIYQTPRYLVIGTGKKITLECSQTMGHDKMYWYQQDPGMELHLIHYSYGVNSTEKGDLSSESTVSRIRTEHFPLTLESARPSHTSQYLCASSEGRWTTEAFFGQGTRLTVV.

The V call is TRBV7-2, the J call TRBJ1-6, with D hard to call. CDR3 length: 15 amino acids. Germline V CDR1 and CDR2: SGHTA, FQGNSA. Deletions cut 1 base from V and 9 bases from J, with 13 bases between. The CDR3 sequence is CASSLDRVRVSPLHF. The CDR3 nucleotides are TGTGCCAGCAGCTTAGATCGGGTCAGAGTTTCACCCCTCCACTTT.